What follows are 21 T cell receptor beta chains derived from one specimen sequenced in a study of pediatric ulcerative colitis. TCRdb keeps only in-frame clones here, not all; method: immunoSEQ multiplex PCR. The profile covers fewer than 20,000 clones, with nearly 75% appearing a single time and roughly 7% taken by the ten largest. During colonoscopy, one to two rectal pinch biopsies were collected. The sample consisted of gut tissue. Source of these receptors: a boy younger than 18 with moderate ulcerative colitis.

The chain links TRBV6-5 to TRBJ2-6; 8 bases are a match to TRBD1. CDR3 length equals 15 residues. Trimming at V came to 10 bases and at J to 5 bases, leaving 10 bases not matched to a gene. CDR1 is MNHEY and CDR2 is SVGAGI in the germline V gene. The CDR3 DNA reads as TGTGCCACCGCCTTTGACAGGGGTAGGGCCAACGTCCTGACTTTC. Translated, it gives CATAFDRGRANVLTF.

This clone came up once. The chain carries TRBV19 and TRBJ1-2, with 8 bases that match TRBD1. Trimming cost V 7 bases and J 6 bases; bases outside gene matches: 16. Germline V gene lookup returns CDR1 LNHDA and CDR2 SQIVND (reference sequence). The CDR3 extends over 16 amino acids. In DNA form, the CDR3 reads TGTGCCAGTACAACTCCGGGGACAGGCGGGCGGGATGGCTACACCTTC. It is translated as CASTTPGTGGRDGYTF.

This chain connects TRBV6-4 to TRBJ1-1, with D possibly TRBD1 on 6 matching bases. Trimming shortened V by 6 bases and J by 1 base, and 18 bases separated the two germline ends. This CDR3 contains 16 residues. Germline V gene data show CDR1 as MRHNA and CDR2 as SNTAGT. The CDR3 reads CASRDTGFAANTEAFF. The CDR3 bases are TGTGCCAGCAGGGATACAGGGTTCGCAGCGAACACTGAAGCTTTCTTT.

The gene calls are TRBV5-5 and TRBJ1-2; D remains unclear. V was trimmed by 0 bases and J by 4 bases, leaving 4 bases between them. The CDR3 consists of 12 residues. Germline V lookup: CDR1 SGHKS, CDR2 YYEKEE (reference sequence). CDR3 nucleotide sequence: TGTGCCAGCAGCTTGGAGCGCTATGGCTACACCTTC. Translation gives CASSLERYGYTF.

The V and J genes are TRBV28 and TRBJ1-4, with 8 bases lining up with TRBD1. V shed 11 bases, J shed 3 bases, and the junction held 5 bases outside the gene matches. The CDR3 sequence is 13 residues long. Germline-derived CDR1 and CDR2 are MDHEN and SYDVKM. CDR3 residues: CASQGQANEKLFF. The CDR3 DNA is TGTGCCTCCCAGGGACAGGCTAATGAAAAACTGTTTTTT.

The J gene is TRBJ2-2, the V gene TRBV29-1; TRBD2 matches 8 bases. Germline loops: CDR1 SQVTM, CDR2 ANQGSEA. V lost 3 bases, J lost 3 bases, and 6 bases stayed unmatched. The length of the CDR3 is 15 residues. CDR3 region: CSVEERGSYTGELFF. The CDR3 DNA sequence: TGCAGCGTTGAGGAGCGGGGGAGCTACACCGGGGAGCTGTTTTTT.

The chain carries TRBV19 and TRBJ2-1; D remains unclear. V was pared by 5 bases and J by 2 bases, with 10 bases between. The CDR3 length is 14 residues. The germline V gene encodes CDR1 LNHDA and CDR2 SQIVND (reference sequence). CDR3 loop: CASSWGPPYNEQFF. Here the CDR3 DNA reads TGTGCCAGTAGTTGGGGTCCCCCCTACAATGAGCAGTTCTTC.

Here the CDR3 DNA reads TGTGCCAGCAGCTGGACTCCCGGAGGATCTGGAAACACCATATATTTT. It yields the protein CASSWTPGGSGNTIYF. This chain joins TRBV5-6 and TRBJ1-3; no firm D call. CDR3 length: 16 residues. Trimming removed 3 bases from V and 1 base from J, with 14 bases in between. Germline CDR1 and CDR2: SGHDT and YYEEEE.

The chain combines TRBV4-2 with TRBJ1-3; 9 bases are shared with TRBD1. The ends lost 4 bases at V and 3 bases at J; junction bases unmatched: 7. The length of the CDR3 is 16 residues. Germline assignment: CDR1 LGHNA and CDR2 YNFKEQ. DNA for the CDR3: TGTGCCAGCAGCCTAGGACAGGGGTTGATTGGAAACACCATATATTTT. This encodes CASSLGQGLIGNTIYF.

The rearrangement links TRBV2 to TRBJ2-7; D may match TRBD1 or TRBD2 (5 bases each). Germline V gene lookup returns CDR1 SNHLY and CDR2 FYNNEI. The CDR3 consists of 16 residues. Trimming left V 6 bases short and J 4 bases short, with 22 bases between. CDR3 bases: TGTGCCAGCAGCTGGGTTCCGGGACCCCCCGCTTACGAGCAGTACTTC. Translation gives CASSWVPGPPAYEQYF.

CDR3 nucleotides: TGTGCCAGCAGTGAATTCCCCCAGGGAGCCAACTATGGCTACACCTTC. Residues: CASSEFPQGANYGYTF. The chain employs TRBV25-1 and TRBJ1-2, with D perhaps matching TRBD1 (5 bases). This CDR3 has 16 amino acids. Trimming left V 1 base short and J 2 bases short, with 14 bases between. Germline V gene sequence: CDR1 MGHDK, CDR2 SYGVNS.

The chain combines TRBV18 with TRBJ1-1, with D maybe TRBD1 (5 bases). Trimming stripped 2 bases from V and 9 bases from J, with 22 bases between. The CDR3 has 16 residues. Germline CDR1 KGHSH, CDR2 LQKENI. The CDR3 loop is CASSPNLGDGRYKAFF. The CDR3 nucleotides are TGTGCCAGCTCACCAAATCTCGGGGACGGTCGTTATAAAGCTTTCTTT.

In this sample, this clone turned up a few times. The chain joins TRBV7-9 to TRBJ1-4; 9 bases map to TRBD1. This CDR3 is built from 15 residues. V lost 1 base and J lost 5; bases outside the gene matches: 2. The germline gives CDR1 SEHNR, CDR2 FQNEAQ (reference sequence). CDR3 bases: TGTGCCAGCAGCTTAGGAGGGACAGGGAATGAAAAACTGTTTTTT. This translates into CASSLGGTGNEKLFF.

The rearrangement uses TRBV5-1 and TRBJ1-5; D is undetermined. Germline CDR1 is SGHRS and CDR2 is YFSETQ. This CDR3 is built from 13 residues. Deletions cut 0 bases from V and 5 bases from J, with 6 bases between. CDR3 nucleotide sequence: TGCGCCAGCAGCTTGGGACTGGATCAGCCCCAGCATTTT. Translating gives CASSLGLDQPQHF. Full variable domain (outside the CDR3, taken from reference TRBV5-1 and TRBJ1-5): KAGVTQTPRYLIKTRGQQVTLSCSPISGHRSVSWYQQTPGQGLQFLFEYFSETQRNKGNFPGRFSGRQFSNSRSEMNVSTLELGDSALYLCASSLGLDQPQHFGDGTRLSIL.

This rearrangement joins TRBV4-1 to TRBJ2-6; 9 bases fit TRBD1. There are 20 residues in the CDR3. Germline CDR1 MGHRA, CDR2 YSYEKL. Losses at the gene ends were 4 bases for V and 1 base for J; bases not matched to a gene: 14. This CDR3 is CASSLLPPGQGRSGANVLTF. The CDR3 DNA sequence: TGCGCCAGCAGCCTTCTACCGCCGGGACAGGGTAGGTCTGGGGCCAACGTCCTGACTTTC.

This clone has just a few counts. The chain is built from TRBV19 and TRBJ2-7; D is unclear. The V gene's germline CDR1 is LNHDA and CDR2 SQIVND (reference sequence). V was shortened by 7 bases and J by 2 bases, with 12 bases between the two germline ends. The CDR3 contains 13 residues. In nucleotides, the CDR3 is TGTGCCAGTAAAAAGGGTCCGGCCTACGAGCAGTACTTC. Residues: CASKKGPAYEQYF.

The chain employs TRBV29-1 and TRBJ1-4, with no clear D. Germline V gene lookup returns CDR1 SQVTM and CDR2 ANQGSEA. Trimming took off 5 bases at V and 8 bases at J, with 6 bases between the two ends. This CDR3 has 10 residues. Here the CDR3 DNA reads TGCAGCGTTTTATCCGAAAAACTGTTTTTT. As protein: CSVLSEKLFF.

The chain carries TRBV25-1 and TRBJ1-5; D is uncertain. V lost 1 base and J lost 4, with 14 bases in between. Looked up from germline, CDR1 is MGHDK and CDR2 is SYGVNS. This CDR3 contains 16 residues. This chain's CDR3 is CASSESETPKNQPQHF. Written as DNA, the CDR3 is TGTGCCAGCAGTGAATCGGAGACACCCAAAAATCAGCCCCAGCATTTT.

Here the CDR3 DNA reads TGTGCCAGCCACCTAGGCGATGAGCAGTTCTTC. Translation: CASHLGDEQFF. The chain combines TRBV2 with TRBJ2-1, with D uncertain. The germline V gene encodes CDR1 SNHLY and CDR2 FYNNEI. Trimming removed 8 bases from V and 8 bases from J, with 10 bases in between. The CDR3 is made up of 11 amino acids.

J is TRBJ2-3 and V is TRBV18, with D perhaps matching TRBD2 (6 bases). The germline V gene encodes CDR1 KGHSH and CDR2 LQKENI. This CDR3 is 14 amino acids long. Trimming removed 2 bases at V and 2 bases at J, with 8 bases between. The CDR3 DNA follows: TGTGCCAGCTCACCAGGGAGGTCCACAGATACGCAGTATTTT. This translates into CASSPGRSTDTQYF.

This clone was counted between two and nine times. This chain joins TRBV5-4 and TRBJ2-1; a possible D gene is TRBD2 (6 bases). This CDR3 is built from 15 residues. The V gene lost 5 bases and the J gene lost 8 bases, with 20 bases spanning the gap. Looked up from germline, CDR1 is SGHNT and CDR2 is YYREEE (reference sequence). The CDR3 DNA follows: TGTGCCAGCAGGGCAGGTGGAGGGCCCTCGGATGAGCAGTTCTTC. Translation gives CASRAGGGPSDEQFF.